These T cell receptor beta chains were read from a single sample in a study of cytomegalovirus exposure and HLA in healthy donors. The table came from immunoSEQ multiplex PCR; TCRdb's copy has only in-frame clones and leaves some out. The data contain 110,000 to 150,000 clones, around 77% of them singletons. Sample: PBMCs. These receptors were collected from a man aged 30 to 39 in good health and CMV-seronegative. CDR3s include the opening cysteine and the closing phenylalanine or tryptophan. Fields, in order: J gene, V gene, clone size, D gene, CDR3 DNA, CDR3 protein. A D gene is named only where the DNA matches it firmly. Clone size is not always given. Where it is, it says once, few, many or a class for expanded clones.

TRBJ1-6 | TRBV28 | - | - | TGTGCCAGCAGTTGGGGAGGCAGGGTATGGTCACCCCTCCACTTT | CASSWGGRVWSPLHF
TRBJ1-2 | TRBV6-6 | - | TRBD1 | TGTGCCAGCAGTTACTCTCGAGACAGGGGAGAAGGCTACACCTTC | CASSYSRDRGEGYTF
TRBJ1-1 | TRBV5-4 | few | - | TGTGCCAGCAGCGGGGTCGGGGCTGAAGCTTTCTTT | CASSGVGAEAFF
TRBJ1-5 | TRBV11-2 | - | - | TGTGCCAGCAGCTTAGGGGTGGGGGGGAGCGGCAATCAGCCCCAGCATTTT | CASSLGVGGSGNQPQHF
TRBJ2-7 | TRBV11-2 | - | - | TGTGCCAGCAGCTTAGCAGGGTCCTACGAGCAGTACTTC | CASSLAGSYEQYF
TRBJ1-1 | TRBV6-6 | - | TRBD1 | TGTGCCAGCAGTTACTCGACAGGGAAAGCTTTCTTT | CASSYSTGKAFF
TRBJ2-2 | TRBV4-1 | - | TRBD1 | TGCGCCAGCAGCCAAGATCTTCCCGACAGGGGAGGCACCGGGGAGCTGTTTTTT | CASSQDLPDRGGTGELFF
TRBJ2-1 | TRBV19 | - | TRBD1 | TGTGCCAGTACCAACCTTCCGGGACAGGGATTGTCCGGTGAGCAGTTCTTC | CASTNLPGQGLSGEQFF
TRBJ2-4 | TRBV18 | - | TRBD2 | TGTGCCAGCTCACCCTTAGCGGGAGTGGAAAACATTCAGTACTTC | CASSPLAGVENIQYF
TRBJ1-6 | TRBV27 | - | - | TGTGCCAGCAGTTTAAGTATGGCCAATTCACCCCTCCACTTT | CASSLSMANSPLHF
TRBJ2-5 | TRBV30 | - | - | TGTGCCTGGAGTGTTGACAGCGAACAGACCCAGTACTTC | CAWSVDSEQTQYF
TRBJ2-2 | TRBV9 | - | TRBD2 | TGTGCCAGCAGCGTGTTTGGTTTAGCGGGAGCCAACACCGGGGAGCTGTTTTTT | CASSVFGLAGANTGELFF
TRBJ2-7 | TRBV11-2 | once | TRBD2 | TGTGCCAGCAGCTTCAACTGGCGGGAGACGTACGAGCAGTACTTC | CASSFNWRETYEQYF
TRBJ2-1 | TRBV7-2 | - | TRBD2 | TGTGCCAGCAGCCCTACTAGCGGGGGGGGCACCTACAATGAGCAGTTCTTC | CASSPTSGGGTYNEQFF
TRBJ1-4 | TRBV15 | - | TRBD1 | TGTGCCACCAGTACCACCGGGACAGGGCATGAAAAACTGTTTTTT | CATSTTGTGHEKLFF
TRBJ2-7 | TRBV5-1 | once | TRBD1 | TGCGCCAGCAGCTTGGAAACAGGGGGCCTCGGAAGCGAGCAGTACTTC | CASSLETGGLGSEQYF
TRBJ2-1 | TRBV19 | - | TRBD2 | TGTGCCAGTAGTACTACCTCTAGCGGGACATACAATGAGCAGTTCTTC | CASSTTSSGTYNEQFF
TRBJ2-3 | TRBV7-9 | - | - | TGTGCCAGCACCCCGAAGGGGATCCCAGATACGCAGTATTTT | CASTPKGIPDTQYF
TRBJ2-1 | TRBV10-1 | - | - | TGCGCCAGCAGTGAGTATCCCTCGAATGAGCAGTTCTTC | CASSEYPSNEQFF
TRBJ1-4 | TRBV27 | - | - | TGTGCCAGCAGTTTTGGCCCCGGGAGGTTCCTCGATAATGAAAAACTGTTTTTT | CASSFGPGRFLDNEKLFF
TRBJ2-4 | TRBV10-1 | - | - | TGCGCCAGCAGTGAGTCCCCGGGGGCCAAAAACATTCAGTACTTC | CASSESPGAKNIQYF
TRBJ1-6 | TRBV5-1 | - | - | TGCGCCAGTCGGGCGACGACCGGCACAGGGACGGCTGCAAGCTCCTATAATTCACCCCTCCACTTT | CASRATTGTGTAASSYNSPLHF
TRBJ2-7 | TRBV5-4 | - | TRBD2 | TGTGCCAGCAGCCCCGAACCTCGATCTAGCGGGAGAGCCTACGAGCAGTACTTC | CASSPEPRSSGRAYEQYF
TRBJ2-1 | TRBV5-1 | - | TRBD2 | TGCGCCAGCAGCCCACTAGCGGGGGGATACAATGAGCAGTTCTTC | CASSPLAGGYNEQFF
TRBJ1-2 | TRBV6-5 | - | - | TGTGCCAGCAGCTCGAGGGCAGGAGATGGCTACACCTTC | CASSSRAGDGYTF
TRBJ2-1 | TRBV10-2 | - | TRBD2 | TGCGCCAGCAGTGCGCCAGCGGGAGGGCCGGATGAGCAGTTCTTC | CASSAPAGGPDEQFF
TRBJ2-3 | TRBV23-1 | - | - | TGCGCCAGCAGTCTGGCGGAGAGCTTAACGCAGTATTTT | CASSLAESLTQYF
TRBJ2-2 | TRBV2 | - | TRBD1 | TGTGCCAGCAGAGTCGGGACAGGGGAGGTCGGGGAGCTGTTTTTT | CASRVGTGEVGELFF
TRBJ2-1 | TRBV4-1 | - | - | TGCGCCAGCAGCCAATCATTAGCGGCACTATCCTACAATGAGCAGTTCTTC | CASSQSLAALSYNEQFF
TRBJ1-1 | TRBV5-1 | - | - | TGCGCCAGCATAGGGGCCACTGAAGCTTTCTTT | CASIGATEAFF
TRBJ2-7 | TRBV12-5 | - | TRBD1 | TGTGCTAGTGCCGACCGGGACAGGATCCCCCAGGCGCAGTACTTC | CASADRDRIPQAQYF
TRBJ1-4 | TRBV5-6 | - | TRBD1 | TGTGCCAGCAGCGGTTTGGCCGGTGACAGGGAAGAAAAACTGTTTTTT | CASSGLAGDREEKLFF
TRBJ2-5 | TRBV27 | - | TRBD1 | TGTGCCAGCAGTTGGGGGACAGGGGGGCAAGAGACCCAGTACTTC | CASSWGTGGQETQYF
TRBJ2-2 | TRBV28 | - | - | TGTGCCAGCAGTTTTACGAACACCGGGGAGCTGTTTTTT | CASSFTNTGELFF
TRBJ2-3 | TRBV5-1 | - | TRBD1 | TGCGCCAGCAGCTTGGAGGGACAGCCAGATACGCAGTATTTT | CASSLEGQPDTQYF
TRBJ1-6 | TRBV2 | - | - | TGTGCCAGCGGGGGGGGCACAGGAGATAATTCACCCCTCCCCTTT | CASGGGTGDNSPLPF
TRBJ2-1 | TRBV19 | - | - | TGTGCCAGTAGTATAGGGCGCAATACAGTATACAATGAGCAGTTCTTC | CASSIGRNTVYNEQFF
TRBJ2-5 | TRBV5-4 | - | - | TGTGCCAGCAGCTACCCCCATAGCCAAGAGACCCAGTACTTC | CASSYPHSQETQYF
TRBJ2-7 | TRBV7-2 | few | - | TGTGCCAGCAGCCCTGGAGGTACGGACGAGCAGTACTTC | CASSPGGTDEQYF
TRBJ1-6 | TRBV6-4 | few | - | TGTGCCAGCAAGAATCGGGATAATTCACCCCTCCACTTT | CASKNRDNSPLHF
TRBJ1-1 | TRBV9 | - | - | TGTGCCAGCAGCGTAGGTGGAACCGGAGGGGCTTTCTTT | CASSVGGTGGAFF